These 25 T cell receptor beta chains were all obtained from the same sample, sequenced in a study of blood T cell repertoires in COVID-19. Some clones are missing from TCRdb's copy, which holds only in-frame ones; the method was immunoSEQ multiplex PCR. The sample includes about 160,000 clones, roughly 85% of them seen just once. Sequenced: peripheral blood. The source of these receptors is a human donor with acute or convalescent COVID-19. The donor label of this sample is uncertain.

A remark on this clone: The junction does not match germline at one end; this may be a read error. The V and J genes are TRBV19 and TRBJ1-2; D ambiguous. The CDR3 extends over 13 amino acids. From germline, CDR1 is LNHDA and CDR2 SQIVND (reference sequence). CDR3 sequence reads: CASSLDGYFGYTF. Written as DNA, the CDR3 is TGTGCCAGTAGTTTAGACGGGTATTTTGGCTACACCTTC. Drawing the rest from reference TRBV19 and TRBJ1-2, the complete variable domain is DGGITQSPKYLFRKEGQNVTLSCEQNLNHDAMYWYRQDPGQGLRLIYYSQIVNDFQKGDIAEGYSVSREKKESFPLTVTSAQKNPTAFYLCASSLDGYFGYTFGSGTRLTVV.

This clone showed up just once. V usage is TRBV7-2 and J usage is TRBJ1-1; D gene unclear. The V end was cut by 0 bases, the J end by 8 bases, with 13 bases between. The germline CDR1 and CDR2 sequences are SGHTA and FQGNSA. The CDR3 covers 14 residues. The CDR3 sequence is CASSLAGRGGEAFF. The CDR3 DNA sequence: TGTGCCAGCAGCTTAGCGGGCCGGGGTGGCGAAGCTTTCTTT. Looking up the rest from reference TRBV7-2 and TRBJ1-1 gives the full variable domain: GAGVSQSPSNKVTEKGKDVELRCDPISGHTALYWYRQSLGQGLEFLIYFQGNSAPDKSGLPSDRFSAERTGGSVSTLTIQRTQQEDSAVYLCASSLAGRGGEAFFGQGTRLTVV.

The rearrangement links TRBV6-5 to TRBJ1-1; tentative D call: TRBD1 (6 bases). Looked up from germline, CDR1 is MNHEY and CDR2 is SVGAGI. The CDR3 is 12 residues long. Trimming stripped 6 bases from V and 11 bases from J, with 16 bases between. CDR3 protein: CASRYDSGDAFF. The CDR3 region has the DNA TGTGCCAGCAGATACGACTCAGGGGACGCTTTCTTT.

This clone was picked up a small number of times. This rearrangement joins TRBV19 to TRBJ1-5, with D perhaps matching TRBD1 (5 bases). Germline V CDR1 and CDR2: LNHDA, SQIVND (reference sequence). The V end was cut by 5 bases, the J end by 2 bases, with 16 bases between. The CDR3 is 16 residues long. CDR3 coding DNA: TGTGCCAGTAGTGCCTCAGGGAATTGGGGCAATCAGCCCCAGCATTTT. This codes for CASSASGNWGNQPQHF.

There are a few counts of this clone. The V and J genes are TRBV7-6 and TRBJ2-3; D call uncertain. The CDR3 consists of 18 residues. Germline V gene sequence: CDR1 SGHVS, CDR2 FNYEAQ. The V and J ends lost 1 base and 1 base respectively, with 18 bases between them. The CDR3, as DNA: TGTGCCAGCAGCTTAGATGGCGCAGTCTATGCGGGCACAGATACGCAGTATTTT. This sequence encodes CASSLDGAVYAGTDTQYF.

The V and J genes are TRBV3-1 (or the pseudogene TRBV3-2) and TRBJ2-5; possible D gene TRBD1, 7 bases. Germline CDR1 LGHDT, CDR2 YNNKEL (reference sequence). The CDR3 has 13 amino acids. V was trimmed by 4 bases and J by 4 bases, leaving 10 bases between them. The CDR3: CASSPRGAETQYF. CDR3 coding DNA: TGTGCCAGCAGCCCCAGGGGGGCAGAGACCCAGTACTTC.

This chain joins TRBV18 and TRBJ2-1, with TRBD2 as a possible D gene (6 bases). Germline values: CDR1 KGHSH, CDR2 LQKENI. Trimming stripped 5 bases from V and 2 bases from J, with 13 bases between. CDR3 length: 15 amino acids. DNA for the CDR3: TGTGCCAGCTCAATAGGGACTGCCACCTACAATGAGCAGTTCTTC. Encoded protein: CASSIGTATYNEQFF.

This clone was seen once. The chain uses TRBV7-9 and TRBJ2-7; D gene ambiguous. The germline gives CDR1 SEHNR, CDR2 FQNEAQ (reference sequence). This CDR3 spans 11 amino acids. The V end lost 4 bases, the J end lost 6 bases, and 7 bases lay between the germline ends. The CDR3: CASSSLSEQYF. The CDR3, as DNA: TGTGCCAGCAGCTCCCTCTCCGAGCAGTACTTC.

The chain carries TRBV10-3 and TRBJ1-5; D perhaps matches TRBD1 (5 bases). The CDR3 runs 17 residues. Germline CDR1 ENHRY, CDR2 SYGVKD. V dropped 3 bases and J dropped 7 bases, with 22 bases sitting between them. The CDR3 nucleotides read TGTGCCATCAGTGACCCCAGCATGTCAGGGTACGGGCAGCCCCAGCATTTT. This codes for CAISDPSMSGYGQPQHF.

This sequence joins TRBV15 and TRBJ2-5; D ambiguous. The CDR3 totals 16 residues. Germline loops: CDR1 LNHNV, CDR2 YYDKDF (reference sequence). V shed 8 bases and J shed 5 bases, with 24 bases lying between them. The CDR3 region is CATSGSELAPGETQYF. CDR3 in DNA: TGTGCCACCTCTGGGTCAGAACTGGCCCCCGGGGAGACCCAGTACTTC.

The chain links TRBV19 to TRBJ1-1; TRBD1 agrees at 7 bases. The V segment lost 5 bases and the J segment 5 bases; nucleotides outside the gene matches: 5. Germline assignment: CDR1 LNHDA and CDR2 SQIVND (reference sequence). The CDR3 extends over 13 amino acids. This chain's CDR3 is CASSPGGLTEAFF. CDR3 in DNA: TGTGCCAGTAGTCCAGGGGGTTTGACTGAAGCTTTCTTT.

The V and J genes are TRBV18 and TRBJ1-5, with 9 bases aligning to TRBD1. The CDR3 is made up of 14 amino acids. Germline V gives CDR1 KGHSH, CDR2 LQKENI. V gave up 5 bases and J gave up 6 bases; unmatched junction bases: 5. The CDR3, as DNA: TGTGCCAGCTCAATCGGACAGGGGCTTCAGCCCCAGCATTTT. Protein: CASSIGQGLQPQHF.

V gene TRBV7-2 combines with J gene TRBJ2-7, with D possibly being TRBD1 (6 bases). Germline V gives CDR1 SGHTA, CDR2 FQGNSA. Trimming took off 5 bases at V and 0 bases at J, with 20 bases between the two ends. This CDR3 is 17 amino acids long. In DNA form, the CDR3 reads TGTGCCAGCAGCCCCTTTTTCGGACAGCTGAGCTCCTACGAGCAGTACTTC. Its translation is CASSPFFGQLSSYEQYF. The entire variable domain, with the rest obtained from reference TRBV7-2 and TRBJ2-7, is as follows: GAGVSQSPSNKVTEKGKDVELRCDPISGHTALYWYRQSLGQGLEFLIYFQGNSAPDKSGLPSDRFSAERTGGSVSTLTIQRTQQEDSAVYLCASSPFFGQLSSYEQYFGPGTRLTVT.

The chain is built from TRBV7-8 and TRBJ2-1; 11 bases align to TRBD1. The CDR3 has 19 residues. The junction had 9 bases not matched to a gene; V was cut back by 2 bases and J by 0 bases. The germline gives CDR1 SGHVS, CDR2 FQNEAQ. Here the CDR3 reads CASSLRGQGAISSYNEQFF. The CDR3 DNA follows: TGTGCCAGCAGCTTACGAGGACAGGGGGCCATTAGCTCCTACAATGAGCAGTTCTTC.

V is TRBV6-5 and J is TRBJ1-2; TRBD1 agrees at 9 bases. After removal of 8 bases from V and 11 bases from J, the junction contained 15 bases not matched to a gene. This CDR3 region has 14 residues. Germline CDR1 is MNHEY and CDR2 is SVGAGI. Written as DNA, the CDR3 is TGTGCCAGCCACACGGCGACAGGGGGTCTGAGATACACCTTC. Its protein is CASHTATGGLRYTF.

The CDR3 bases are TGTGCCTGGGGGCAGGGCTTTAACTATGGCTACACCTTC. Amino acid sequence: CAWGQGFNYGYTF. The rearrangement uses TRBV30 and TRBJ1-2; TRBD1 is a possible D gene (5 bases). Germline CDR1 and CDR2: GTSNPN and SVGIG (reference sequence). The CDR3 has 13 residues. Trimming stripped 5 bases from V and 1 base from J, with 11 bases between.

The rearrangement uses TRBV6-5 and TRBJ1-6, with 9 bases fitting TRBD1. The V and J ends lost 8 bases and 8 bases, in that order; junction bases with no gene match: 7. Germline V lookup: CDR1 MNHEY, CDR2 SVGAGI. The CDR3 covers 14 residues. The CDR3 region has the DNA TGTGCCAGCGGGATCCGGGACAGGGATTCACCCCTCCACTTT. It is translated as CASGIRDRDSPLHF.

The J gene is TRBJ1-4, the V gene TRBV18; TRBD1 matches 9 bases. J lost 8 bases, V lost 6 bases, and 7 bases had no gene match. The CDR3 runs to 14 residues. The germline V gene has CDR1 KGHSH and CDR2 LQKENI. The CDR3 DNA reads TGTGCCAGCTCCCGCGGACAGGGGAGAGAAAAACTGTTTTTT. It is translated as CASSRGQGREKLFF.

The chain couples TRBV27 to TRBJ2-1; TRBD1 aligns across 8 bases. The germline gives CDR1 MNHEY, CDR2 SMNVEV (reference sequence). Losses at the gene ends were 4 bases for V and 7 bases for J; bases not matched to a gene: 15. This CDR3 has 17 residues. CDR3 region: CASSWSGQGAIRNEQFF. The CDR3 nucleotides are TGTGCCAGCAGTTGGTCAGGCCAGGGGGCAATTAGGAATGAGCAGTTCTTC.

V gene TRBV5-8 combines with J gene TRBJ1-4; tentative D call: TRBD1 (6 bases). The ends were cut back, 3 bases at V and 0 bases at J, with 12 bases in the middle. The CDR3 is made up of 16 amino acids. CDR1 and CDR2 from the germline V gene are SGHTS and YDEGEE. The chain's CDR3 is CASSSGQLATNEKLFF. The CDR3 coding sequence is TGTGCCAGCAGCTCCGGACAGCTCGCAACTAATGAAAAACTGTTTTTT. The whole variable domain, filled in from reference TRBV5-8 and TRBJ1-4, reads EAGVTQSPTHLIKTRGQQATLRCSPISGHTSVYWYQQALGLGLQFLLWYDEGEERNRGNFPPRFSGRQFPNYSSELNVNALELEDSALYLCASSSGQLATNEKLFFGSGTQLSVL.

The chain couples TRBV18 to TRBJ2-2, with a weak D call TRBD2 (5 bases). The ends were cut back, 3 bases at V and 2 bases at J, with 13 bases in the middle. The V gene's germline CDR1 is KGHSH and CDR2 LQKENI. The CDR3 loop spans 16 amino acids. The CDR3 protein is CASSPFGLDNTGELFF. The CDR3 bases are TGTGCCAGCTCACCCTTCGGACTCGATAACACCGGGGAGCTGTTTTTT.

This chain connects TRBV7-8 to TRBJ1-6, with TRBD1 identical over 11 bases. V lost 2 bases, J lost 9 bases, and 3 bases stayed unmatched. The germline V gene has CDR1 SGHVS and CDR2 FQNEAQ. CDR3 length: 15 residues. CDR3: CASSLTGQGVSPLHF. CDR3 nucleotides: TGTGCCAGCAGCTTAACGGGACAGGGGGTTTCACCCCTCCACTTT. Complete variable domain (other parts from reference TRBV7-8 and TRBJ1-6): GAGVSQSPRYKVAKRGQDVALRCDPISGHVSLFWYQQALGQGPEFLTYFQNEAQLDKSGLPSDRFFAERPEGSVSTLKIQRTQQEDSAVYLCASSLTGQGVSPLHFGNGTRLTVT.

The chain uses TRBV9 and TRBJ2-3; 11 nucleotides agree with TRBD1. The germline CDR1 and CDR2 sequences are SGDLS and YYNGEE. Losses at the gene ends were 4 bases for V and 3 bases for J; bases not matched to a gene: 10. The CDR3 covers 17 residues. The CDR3 bases are TGTGCCAGCAGCCCTGGGGACAGGGGGTATGGTACAGATACGCAGTATTTT. It codes for CASSPGDRGYGTDTQYF.

The chain employs TRBV27 and TRBJ1-3, with D unclear. Germline values: CDR1 MNHEY, CDR2 SMNVEV (reference sequence). V lost 3 bases to trimming and J lost 4 bases, with 10 bases between them. This CDR3 has 14 residues. DNA of the CDR3: TGTGCCAGCAGTTTGGGAGGGCGCGGAAACACCATATATTTT. It yields the protein CASSLGGRGNTIYF.

The chain employs TRBV9 and TRBJ2-7; D may be TRBD2 (5 bases). Germline CDR1 is SGDLS and CDR2 is YYNGEE. Trimming left V 4 bases short and J 0 bases short, with 11 bases between. This CDR3 has 14 amino acids. The CDR3 nucleotides are TGTGCCAGCAGCCCAAGACTAAGCTCCTACGAGCAGTACTTC. It encodes CASSPRLSSYEQYF.